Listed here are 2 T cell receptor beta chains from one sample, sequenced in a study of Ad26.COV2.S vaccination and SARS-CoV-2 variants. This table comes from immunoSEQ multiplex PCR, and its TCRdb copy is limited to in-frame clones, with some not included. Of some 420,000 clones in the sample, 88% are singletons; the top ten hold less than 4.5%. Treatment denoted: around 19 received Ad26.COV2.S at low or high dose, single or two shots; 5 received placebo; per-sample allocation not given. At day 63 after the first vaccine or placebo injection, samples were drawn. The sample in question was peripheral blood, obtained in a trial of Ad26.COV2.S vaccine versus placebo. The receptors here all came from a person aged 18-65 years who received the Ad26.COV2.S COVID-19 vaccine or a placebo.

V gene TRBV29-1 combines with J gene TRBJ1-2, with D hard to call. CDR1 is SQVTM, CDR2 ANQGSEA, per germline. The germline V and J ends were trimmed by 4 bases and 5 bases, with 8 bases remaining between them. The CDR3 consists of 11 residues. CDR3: CSVVSQYGYTF. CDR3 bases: TGCAGCGTTGTGAGTCAGTATGGCTACACCTTC.

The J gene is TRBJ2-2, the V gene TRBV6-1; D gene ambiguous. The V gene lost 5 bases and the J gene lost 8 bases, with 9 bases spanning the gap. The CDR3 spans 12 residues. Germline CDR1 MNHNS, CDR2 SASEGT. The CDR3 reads CASSSPSGELFF. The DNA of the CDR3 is TGTGCCAGCAGTTCGCCCTCTGGGGAGCTGTTTTTT.